This note documents a single T cell receptor (beta chain) sequence. Its antigen is currently not known. Base qualities are not recorded, but no much larger clone differs from it by a single base. Libraries came from 5' RACE. The reads were generated on an Illumina HiSeq 2000. Template switching added a universal primer binding site, and the final cDNA carried a unique molecular identifier that allowed TCR cDNA molecules to be counted accurately. First-strand cDNA for TCR alpha and beta chains was synthesized from specific primers in the conserved constant-segment region. Each cDNA library was double barcoded, with a SMART-Mk sample barcode plus Illumina barcodes, to control for contamination. TruSeq adapter sequences along with Illumina sample barcodes were introduced in two successive PCR steps. Sequencing of the TCR alpha and beta cDNA libraries was done on the Illumina HiSeq platform using custom primers. Per the authors' processing: MiGEC was used to process raw reads and extract unique molecular identifiers, and MiXCR was used to find CDR3 positions. For each individual, recombination models were inferred using an EM algorithm with the repgenHMM and IGoR tools. The analysis of shared clonotypes was done with the tcR package in R, with sharing normalized by the product of cloneset sizes. Out-of-frame nonproductive sequences were analyzed to study raw recombination free of thymic and clonal selection effects. TCRdb applied fastp at Q25 and MiXCR to the public reads, then kept only in-frame beta chains. Rows matching on CDR3 protein sequence are summarized as one entry with the most common DNA and genes. The V and J calls follow TCRdb's processing rather than the paper's. Across this sample there are over 550,000 distinct CDR3 sequences, with under 8.5% seen only once. Around 1.6% of the sample is taken by the ten largest.

The sample originates from a study of identical twins (dated by TCRdb to 2016 to 2017). Context from the whole study: To test whether fetal clonotypes persist, this study deep-sequenced TCR alpha and beta repertoires from monozygotic twins, from unrelated adults of various ages, and from cord blood. To rule out contamination, the twin experiments were replicated at different times with different library preparation protocols.

Study-wide conclusions, independent of this receptor: Fewer insertions were carried by abundant cord blood beta clonotypes; a weaker similar trend was observed in young adult naive repertoires, while no such trend was observed in memory repertoires. In beta out-of-frame sequences, excess twin sharing was weaker, because having fewer shared sequences lowered the signal-to-noise ratio. Conclusions relied on cross-sectional statistical analysis, since the same donors could not be followed over many years. Compared with coincidental sharing between unrelated individuals, an excess of low generation-probability sequences was observed among out-of-frame TCR alpha sequences shared between twins. Invariant T cells such as MAIT and iNKT could partly confound zero-insertion analyses, although diverse VJ usage argued against such confounding for most clonotypes. In monozygotic twins, out-of-frame TCR alpha sharing was systematically underestimated by recombination models, although the models agreed with sharing between unrelated individuals.

All donors were healthy Caucasians. Three pairs of female monozygotic twins, all aged about 18 to 30 years, made up the twin cohort. RNA for TCR libraries was isolated from peripheral blood mononuclear cells. Trimming removed 5 bases from V and 0 bases from J, leaving 11 bases between the germline ends. In the germline V gene (reference sequence), CDR1 corresponds to SSHAT and CDR2 to FNYEAQ. Inclusive of the bounding cysteine and phenylalanine, the CDR3 is 14 residues long. The sequence is cut down to CDR3 DNA, 42 bases in frame from base 1. These same records also appear under a second study, on yellow fever vaccine responses in identical twins. That second report states: According to the authors, in identical twins the way T cells responded to vaccination appeared partly convergent and partly personalized. In the study, vaccine-responding T cell clones were precisely tracked in identical twins.

The chain is encoded by TRBV7-7 joined to TRBJ2-7, with the D gene possibly TRBD1 or TRBD2, each one fitting 5 bases. The TCR comes from a woman aged 18 to 35 in good health. Sequencing input: PBMCs. The sequenced DNA: TGTGCCAGCAGCCTTGGGGACGGCTCCTACGAGCAGTACTTC. Its protein product is CASSLGDGSYEQYF.